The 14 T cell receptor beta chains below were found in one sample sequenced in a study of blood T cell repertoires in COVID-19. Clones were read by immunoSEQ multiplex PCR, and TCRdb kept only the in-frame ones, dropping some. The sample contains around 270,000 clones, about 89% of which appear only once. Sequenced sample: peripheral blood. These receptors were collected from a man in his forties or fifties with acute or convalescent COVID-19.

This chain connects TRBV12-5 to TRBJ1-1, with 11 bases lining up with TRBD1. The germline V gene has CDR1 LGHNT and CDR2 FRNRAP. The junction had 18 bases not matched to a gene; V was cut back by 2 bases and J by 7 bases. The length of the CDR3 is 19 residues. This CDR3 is CASGLYRGQGVGMRGEAFF. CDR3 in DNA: TGTGCTAGTGGTTTGTACCGGGGACAGGGGGTCGGTATGAGGGGTGAAGCTTTCTTT.

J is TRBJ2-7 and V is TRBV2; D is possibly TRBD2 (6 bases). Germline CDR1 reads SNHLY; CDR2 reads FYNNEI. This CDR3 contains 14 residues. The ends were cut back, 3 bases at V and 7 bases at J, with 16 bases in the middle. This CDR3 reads CASSEERGGREQYF. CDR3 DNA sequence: TGTGCCAGCAGTGAGGAAAGGGGAGGCAGGGAGCAGTACTTC.

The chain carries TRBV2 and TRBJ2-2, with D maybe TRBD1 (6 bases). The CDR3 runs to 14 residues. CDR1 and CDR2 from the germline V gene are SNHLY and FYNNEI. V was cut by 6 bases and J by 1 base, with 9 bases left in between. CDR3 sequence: CASSQDRNTGELFF. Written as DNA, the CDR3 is TGTGCCAGCAGCCAGGACAGGAACACCGGGGAGCTGTTTTTT.

The CDR3 region is CASSGGTGKSEQYF. In DNA form, the CDR3 reads TGTGCCAGCAGTGGTGGCACAGGGAAGTCCGAGCAGTACTTC. This chain uses TRBV2 with TRBJ2-7; tentatively, D is TRBD1 (6 bases). Trimming cost V 4 bases and J 6 bases, with 16 bases left between them. The CDR3 has 14 amino acids. Germline V gene data show CDR1 as SNHLY and CDR2 as FYNNEI.

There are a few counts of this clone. CDR3 loop: CASSLGVLTGTEAFF. CDR3 in DNA: TGCGCCAGCAGCTTGGGTGTCTTGACTGGGACTGAAGCTTTCTTT. The genes are TRBV5-1 and TRBJ1-1; D unresolved. The germline gives CDR1 SGHRS, CDR2 YFSETQ. This CDR3 spans 15 amino acids. Trimming removed 0 bases from V and 5 bases from J, with 14 bases in between.

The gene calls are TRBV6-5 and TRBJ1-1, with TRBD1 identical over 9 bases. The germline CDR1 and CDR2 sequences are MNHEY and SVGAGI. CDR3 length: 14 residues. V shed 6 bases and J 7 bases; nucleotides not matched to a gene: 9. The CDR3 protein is CASRSTGGKDEAFF. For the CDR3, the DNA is TGTGCCAGCAGGTCGACAGGGGGGAAAGATGAAGCTTTCTTT.

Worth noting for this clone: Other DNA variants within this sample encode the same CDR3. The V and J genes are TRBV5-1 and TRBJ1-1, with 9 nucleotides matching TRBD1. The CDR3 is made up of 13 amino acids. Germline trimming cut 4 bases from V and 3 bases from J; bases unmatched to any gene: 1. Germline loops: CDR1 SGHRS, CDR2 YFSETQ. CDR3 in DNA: TGCGCCAGCAGCCGGACAGGGGACACTGAAGCTTTCTTT. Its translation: CASSRTGDTEAFF.

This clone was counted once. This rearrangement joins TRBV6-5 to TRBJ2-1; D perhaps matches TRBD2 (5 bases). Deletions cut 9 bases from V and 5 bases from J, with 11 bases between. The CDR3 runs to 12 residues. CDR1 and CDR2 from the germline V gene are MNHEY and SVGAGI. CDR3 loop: CASSGLNNEQFF. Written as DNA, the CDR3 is TGTGCCAGTTCAGGACTTAACAATGAGCAGTTCTTC.

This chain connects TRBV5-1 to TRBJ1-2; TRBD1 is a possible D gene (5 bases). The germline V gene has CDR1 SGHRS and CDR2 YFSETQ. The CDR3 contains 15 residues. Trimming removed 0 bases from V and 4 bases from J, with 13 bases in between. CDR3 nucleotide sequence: TGCGCCAGCAGCTTGGCAGACAGAAGGGGCTATGGCTACACCTTC. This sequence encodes CASSLADRRGYGYTF.

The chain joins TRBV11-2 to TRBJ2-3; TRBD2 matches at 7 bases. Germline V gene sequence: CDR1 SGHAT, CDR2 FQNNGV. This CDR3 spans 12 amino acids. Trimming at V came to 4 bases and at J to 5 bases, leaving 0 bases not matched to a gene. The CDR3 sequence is CASSSGGDTQYF. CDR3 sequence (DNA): TGTGCCAGCAGCTCGGGAGGAGATACGCAGTATTTT. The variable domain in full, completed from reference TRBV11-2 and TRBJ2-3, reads EAGVAQSPRYKIIEKRQSVAFWCNPISGHATLYWYQQILGQGPKLLIQFQNNGVVDDSQLPKDRFSAERLKGVDSTLKIQPAKLEDSAVYLCASSSGGDTQYFGPGTRLTVL.

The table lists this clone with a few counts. The CDR3 coding sequence is TGTGCCAGCAGTTTAGTAGAAGGAGACACCATATATTTT. Residues: CASSLVEGDTIYF. The V call is TRBV12-3 or TRBV12-4, the J call TRBJ1-3; no reliable D call. V shed 1 base and J shed 8 bases, with 9 bases lying between them. This CDR3 contains 13 residues.

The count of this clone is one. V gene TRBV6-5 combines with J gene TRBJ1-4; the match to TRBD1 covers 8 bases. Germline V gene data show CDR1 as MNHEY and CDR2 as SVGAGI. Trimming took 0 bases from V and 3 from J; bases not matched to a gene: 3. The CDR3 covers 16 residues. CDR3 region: CASSYSDRDPNEKLFF. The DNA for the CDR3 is TGTGCCAGCAGTTACTCGGACAGGGATCCTAATGAAAAACTGTTTTTT.

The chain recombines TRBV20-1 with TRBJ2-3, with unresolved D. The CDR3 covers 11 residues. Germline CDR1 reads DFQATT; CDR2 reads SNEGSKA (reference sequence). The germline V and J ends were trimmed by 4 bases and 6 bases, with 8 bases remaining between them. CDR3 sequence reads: CSATTGDTQYF. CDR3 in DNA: TGCAGTGCTACCACCGGGGATACGCAGTATTTT.

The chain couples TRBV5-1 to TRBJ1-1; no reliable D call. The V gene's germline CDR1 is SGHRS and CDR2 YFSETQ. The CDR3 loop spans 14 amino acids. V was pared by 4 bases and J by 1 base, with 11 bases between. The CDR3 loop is CASSPLPGNTEAFF. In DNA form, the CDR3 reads TGCGCCAGCAGCCCCCTTCCCGGGAACACTGAAGCTTTCTTT.